These 25 T cell receptor beta chains were all obtained from the same sample, sequenced in a study of OX40 agonist ivuxolimab in advanced cancers. The method was immunoSEQ multiplex PCR; TCRdb's version includes in-frame clones alone and lacks a portion of them. Found here are tens of thousands of clones, approximately 89% of them singletons; the top ten hold approximately 1.1%. The source material was CD4+ or CD8+ T cells sorted from blood, sampled in a trial of the OX40 agonist ivuxolimab. The receptors stem from an adult with an advanced solid tumor such as melanoma, head and neck, liver or kidney cancer.

The chain combines TRBV2 with TRBJ1-2, with 9 bases fitting TRBD1. CDR3 length: 14 residues. Looked up from germline, CDR1 is SNHLY and CDR2 is FYNNEI. Trimming cost V 7 bases and J 2 bases; bases outside gene matches: 5. The CDR3 DNA follows: TGTGCCAGCAAGGACAGGGGAGAGAACTATGGCTACACCTTC. Its translation is CASKDRGENYGYTF.

This chain connects TRBV6-1 to TRBJ1-2, with 11 nucleotides matching TRBD1. The CDR3 consists of 16 residues. V shed 1 base and J 4 bases; nucleotides not matched to a gene: 5. Germline values: CDR1 MNHNS, CDR2 SASEGT. The CDR3 DNA reads as TGTGCCAGCAGTGAAGGCCCGGACAGGGGGCTCTATGGCTACACCTTC. Translating gives CASSEGPDRGLYGYTF.

V is TRBV6-6 and J is TRBJ1-5; D possibly corresponds to TRBD1 (6 bases). V was clipped by 5 bases and J by 7 bases, with 18 bases between them. The germline CDR1 and CDR2 sequences are MNHNY and SVGAGI (reference sequence). The CDR3 contains 15 residues. CDR3 bases: TGTGCCAGCAGTCCCTCTGGAGGGGGGGCGCAGCCCCAGCATTTT. Its protein is CASSPSGGGAQPQHF.

The V gene is TRBV23-1, the J gene TRBJ1-1; the match to TRBD1 covers 7 bases. TRBV23-1 is an open reading frame, and its role is uncertain. This CDR3 region has 17 residues. The junction had 16 bases not matched to a gene; V was cut back by 3 bases and J by 6 bases. The CDR3 loop reads CASSHVVLARGIAEAFF. Written as DNA, the CDR3 is TGCGCCAGCAGTCATGTCGTCTTGGCCAGGGGGATTGCTGAAGCTTTCTTT.

J is TRBJ2-6 and V is TRBV7-9; 8 nucleotides agree with TRBD2. The CDR3 has 16 residues. With 5 bases clipped from V and 1 base from J, the junction kept 4 bases outside the gene matches. The germline V gene encodes CDR1 SEHNR and CDR2 FQNEAQ (reference sequence). CDR3 sequence reads: CASSKSGGSGANVLTF. The CDR3 DNA follows: TGTGCCAGCAGCAAGAGCGGGGGATCTGGGGCCAACGTCCTGACTTTC.

The genes are TRBV7-9 and TRBJ2-3, with 9 bases matching TRBD2. CDR1 and CDR2 from the germline V gene are SEHNR and FQNEAQ (reference sequence). V was clipped by 2 bases and J by 5 bases; unmatched bases: 8. The CDR3 is made up of 16 amino acids. The chain's CDR3 is CASSLSAGGGEDTQYF. CDR3 DNA: TGTGCCAGCAGCTTATCAGCGGGGGGCGGGGAAGATACGCAGTATTTT. Full variable domain (outside the CDR3, taken from reference TRBV7-9 and TRBJ2-3): DTGVSQNPRHKITKRGQNVTFRCDPISEHNRLYWYRQTLGQGPEFLTYFQNEAQLEKSRLLSDRFSAERPKGSFSTLEIQRTEQGDSAMYLCASSLSAGGGEDTQYFGPGTRLTVL.

J is TRBJ2-3 and V is TRBV5-6; 11 bases agree with TRBD2. The CDR3 covers 18 residues. Trimming cost V 4 bases and J 1 base; bases outside gene matches: 11. Germline V gives CDR1 SGHDT, CDR2 YYEEEE. CDR3 DNA sequence: TGTGCCAGCAGCCCGGGACTAGCGGACCATTCTGGCACAGATACGCAGTATTTT. This gives the protein CASSPGLADHSGTDTQYF. Looking up the rest from reference TRBV5-6 and TRBJ2-3 gives the full variable domain: DAGVTQSPTHLIKTRGQQVTLRCSPKSGHDTVSWYQQALGQGPQFIFQYYEEEERQRGNFPDRFSGHQFPNYSSELNVNALLLGDSALYLCASSPGLADHSGTDTQYFGPGTRLTVL.

This sequence joins TRBV18 and TRBJ2-3, with D possibly TRBD1 on 5 matching bases. Germline V lookup: CDR1 KGHSH, CDR2 LQKENI. CDR3 length equals 13 residues. With 10 bases removed from V and 0 bases from J, the gap between germline ends came to 11 bases. The CDR3 loop is CAIQGESTDTQYF. The CDR3, as DNA: TGTGCCATCCAAGGGGAAAGCACAGATACGCAGTATTTT.

The chain links TRBV4-1 to TRBJ1-2, with 7 bases matching TRBD1. The V segment lost 0 bases and the J segment 6 bases; nucleotides outside the gene matches: 4. CDR3 length equals 14 residues. The germline CDR1 and CDR2 sequences are MGHRA and YSYEKL. This CDR3 is CASSQEGRGDGYTF. Here the CDR3 DNA reads TGCGCCAGCAGCCAAGAGGGCAGGGGGGATGGCTACACCTTC.

V and J are TRBV11-3 and TRBJ1-2, with D perhaps TRBD1 (5 bases). Germline CDR1 SGHNT, CDR2 YENEEA. V was shortened by 5 bases and J by 4 bases, with 17 bases between the two germline ends. The CDR3 consists of 15 residues. CDR3 loop: CASSTLTVLCYGYTF. The CDR3 DNA is TGTGCCAGCAGCACCTTGACAGTTCTTTGCTATGGCTACACCTTC.

V and J are TRBV4-1 and TRBJ2-7, with a possible D match to TRBD2 (5 bases). The CDR3 sequence is 13 residues long. The V end was cut by 5 bases, the J end by 2 bases, with 10 bases between. Germline CDR1 and CDR2: MGHRA and YSYEKL. CDR3 in amino acids: CASSSVGAYEQYF. The CDR3 bases are TGCGCCAGCAGCTCAGTCGGGGCCTACGAGCAGTACTTC.

V gene TRBV6-5 combines with J gene TRBJ1-6; 7 nucleotides align to TRBD1. Germline CDR1 is MNHEY and CDR2 is SVGAGI. The CDR3 length is 15 residues. V lost 6 bases, J lost 7 bases, and 9 bases stayed unmatched. CDR3 in amino acids: CASRYLGQQNSPLHF. CDR3 in DNA: TGTGCCAGCAGGTACCTGGGACAGCAAAATTCACCCCTCCACTTT.

The CDR3 DNA sequence: TGTGCCAGCAGTCTAGCGGGGGGCAACCAAGAGACCCAGTACTTC. This encodes CASSLAGGNQETQYF. The V and J genes are TRBV9 and TRBJ2-5; TRBD2 matches at 11 bases. After removal of 5 bases from V and 0 bases from J, the junction contained 3 bases not matched to a gene. The CDR3 has 15 residues. Per the germline V gene, CDR1 is SGDLS and CDR2 is YYNGEE.

V is TRBV28 and J is TRBJ1-5; weak D call: TRBD1 (6 bases). The CDR3 contains 14 residues. With 7 bases removed from V and 3 bases from J, the gap between germline ends came to 13 bases. The germline V gene has CDR1 MDHEN and CDR2 SYDVKM. Written as DNA, the CDR3 is TGTGCCAGCAAGGAAGGACAGAACAATCAGCCCCAGCATTTT. Residues: CASKEGQNNQPQHF.

The gene calls are TRBV5-1 and TRBJ1-4, with D maybe TRBD1 (5 bases). V lost 4 bases and J lost 5, with 12 bases in between. Germline loops: CDR1 SGHRS, CDR2 YFSETQ. This CDR3 has 14 amino acids. This CDR3 reads CASSTGTANEKLFF. CDR3 in DNA: TGCGCCAGCAGCACCGGGACTGCAAATGAAAAACTGTTTTTT.

The chain's CDR3 is CASRRLGTDTQYF. The CDR3 nucleotides are TGTGCCAGCAGGAGACTTGGCACAGATACGCAGTATTTT. The chain couples TRBV2 to TRBJ2-3; D remains unclear. Trimming cost V 6 bases and J 1 base, with 8 bases left between them. Germline CDR1 and CDR2: SNHLY and FYNNEI. The CDR3 has 13 residues.

The chain recombines TRBV7-2 with TRBJ2-2; 8 bases match TRBD2. J gave up 6 bases and V 5 bases, and 11 bases lay outside the gene matches. Germline CDR1 is SGHTA and CDR2 is FQGNSA. This CDR3 is built from 16 residues. CDR3 loop: CASSPQAGLVAGELFF. The CDR3 nucleotides are TGTGCCAGCAGCCCCCAAGCGGGACTAGTAGCCGGGGAGCTGTTTTTT.

This rearrangement joins TRBV2 to TRBJ1-2; D perhaps matches TRBD1 (5 bases). V gave up 7 bases and J gave up 4 bases, with 10 bases separating them. This CDR3 contains 12 residues. Per the germline V gene, CDR1 is SNHLY and CDR2 is FYNNEI. CDR3 in amino acids: CASNQGGYGYTF. CDR3 nucleotide sequence: TGTGCCAGCAATCAGGGCGGCTATGGCTACACCTTC. The full variable domain, with the rest looked up from reference TRBV2 and TRBJ1-2, is EPEVTQTPSHQVTQMGQEVILRCVPISNHLYFYWYRQILGQKVEFLVSFYNNEISEKSEIFDDQFSVERPDGSNFTLKIRSTKLEDSAMYFCASNQGGYGYTFGSGTRLTVV.

The CDR3 DNA reads TGTGCCAGTAGTAGAACTGTCACTAGTTACGAGCAGTACTTC. Translating gives CASSRTVTSYEQYF. The V call is TRBV19, the J call TRBJ2-7; D might be TRBD2 (5 bases). The CDR3 contains 14 residues. V shed 4 bases and J shed 4 bases, with 14 bases lying between them. Germline V gives CDR1 LNHDA, CDR2 SQIVND (reference sequence).

The rearrangement joins TRBV5-1 to TRBJ2-4; D might be TRBD2 (6 bases). This CDR3 comprises 17 residues. Trimming shortened V by 0 bases and J by 7 bases, and 20 bases separated the two germline ends. Germline V gene data show CDR1 as SGHRS and CDR2 as YFSETQ. The CDR3 here is CASSLVGRTRGGNIQYF. As DNA, the CDR3 is TGCGCCAGCAGCTTGGTAGGTCGGACCCGTGGGGGGAACATTCAGTACTTC.

The chain is built from TRBV27 and TRBJ1-3; TRBD1 matches 8 bases. This CDR3 has 15 amino acids. The junction had 6 bases not matched to a gene; V was cut back by 4 bases and J by 4 bases. CDR1 and CDR2 from the germline V gene are MNHEY and SMNVEV (reference sequence). CDR3: CASSSTGVSGNTIYF. The CDR3 coding sequence is TGTGCCAGCAGTTCGACAGGGGTTTCAGGAAACACCATATATTTT.

The chain uses TRBV12-5 and TRBJ2-5, with 8 bases aligning to TRBD1. Trimming at V came to 0 bases and at J to 6 bases, leaving 9 bases not matched to a gene. Germline V gives CDR1 LGHNT, CDR2 FRNRAP. This CDR3 has 16 amino acids. CDR3 in DNA: TGTGCTAGTGGTTTGGTATTGGACAGGGCCGGACAGACCCAGTACTTC. This gives the protein CASGLVLDRAGQTQYF.

V usage is TRBV5-5 and J usage is TRBJ1-2; D not certain. Germline CDR1 SGHKS, CDR2 YYEKEE (reference sequence). V was shortened by 0 bases and J by 4 bases, with 10 bases between the two germline ends. This CDR3 contains 14 residues. CDR3 residues: CASSLDGEFYGYTF. CDR3 sequence (DNA): TGTGCCAGCAGCTTGGACGGGGAGTTCTATGGCTACACCTTC.

The chain joins TRBV18 to TRBJ1-4, with D perhaps TRBD1 (5 bases). CDR1 and CDR2 from the germline V gene are KGHSH and LQKENI. The CDR3 extends over 16 amino acids. Trimming took off 6 bases at V and 0 bases at J, with 14 bases between the two ends. DNA for the CDR3: TGTGCCAGCTCCCCAGTTCCGGGGGCAACTAATGAAAAACTGTTTTTT. Its translation: CASSPVPGATNEKLFF. The full variable domain, with the rest looked up from reference TRBV18 and TRBJ1-4, is NAGVMQNPRHLVRRRGQEARLRCSPMKGHSHVYWYRQLPEEGLKFMVYLQKENIIDESGMPKERFSAEFPKEGPSILRIQQVVRGDSAAYFCASSPVPGATNEKLFFGSGTQLSVL.

The CDR3 here is CASSYTAGAMNTEAFF. In DNA, the CDR3 is TGTGCCAGCAGCTACACCGCCGGTGCCATGAACACTGAAGCTTTCTTT. V is TRBV6-5 and J is TRBJ1-1; no reliable D call. Germline V gene data show CDR1 as MNHEY and CDR2 as SVGAGI. This CDR3 has 16 amino acids. Trimming took off 6 bases at V and 0 bases at J, with 17 bases between the two ends.